The present TCR beta chain was sequenced within a study of OX40 agonist ivuxolimab in advanced cancers. In terms of the full investigation: The costimulatory receptor OX40 (CD134) was targeted by ivuxolimab, a fully human IgG2 agonistic monoclonal antibody. Intravenous ivuxolimab was administered to patients every 2 weeks at six dose levels: 0.01, 0.1, 0.3, 1.5, 3 and 10 mg/kg. In the dose-escalation cohort, around 80% of patients were male, and the mean age was roughly 56 years with a range of roughly 20 to 79. Three dose-escalation patients achieved partial responses, one with hepatocellular carcinoma and two with cutaneous melanoma. Peripheral TCRbeta sequencing was intended to test whether TCR sequence diversity was altered and clonal T-cell expansion was caused by ivuxolimab. Prior anti-PD-1, anti-PD-L1 or anti-CTLA-4 therapy was permitted, and checkpoint inhibitors had been received by more than 35% of dose-escalation patients. The paper describes the monotherapy dose-escalation part (N ≈ 50 patients) of the phase I trial of ivuxolimab. Among the 50 to 55 dose-escalation patients, approximately 20 had hepatocellular carcinoma, about 15 melanoma, 9 renal cell carcinoma and 9 head and neck cancer.

Patients with a history of autoimmune disease or receiving systemic immunosuppression were excluded from the trial. Peripheral blood for TCR sequencing was collected from all dose cohorts at baseline, on cycle 4 day 1, and on cycle 7 day 1. The samples were drawn from a first-in-human, open-label, multicenter phase I dose-escalation trial of ivuxolimab. The trial enrolled adults with locally advanced or metastatic head and neck squamous cell, hepatocellular, melanoma or renal cell carcinoma. CD4+ and CD8+ T cells were sorted separately from peripheral blood before TCR sequencing. Including the terminal cysteine and phenylalanine, the CDR3 comprises 11 residues. The DNA shown is the 33-base CDR3, in frame from base 1. CDR1 is given as KGHSH and CDR2 as LQKENI, both from the germline V gene. Trimming costs V 5 bases and J 6 bases, and their ends lie 7 bases apart. Concerning this clone: Its antigen has not been determined. Nothing much larger sits one base from this clone, and base qualities are not available.

For sequencing of the TCRbeta CDR3 region, genomic DNA was extracted from the sorted cells. The immunoSEQ Assay was used to sequence the TCRbeta CDR3 regions. Not all clones reach the TCRdb copy of this immuneACCESS table, which keeps in-frame sequences only. Checked studies attribute under half of the gap to unresolved V genes and leave the rest unexplained. In all, the sample holds tens of thousands of clones, and 85% to 90% of those were seen once. The leading ten clones occupy 0.85% to 1% of the sample. Broader findings and caveats from the paper: At doses of 0.1 to 3.0 mg/kg, clonal expansion of both CD4+ and CD8+ blood T cells was observed from baseline to week 6. Which antigens the clonally expanded peripheral T cells were specific for was not determined. After ivuxolimab, more expanded clones were found on average in CD8+ T cells than in CD4+ T cells. Partial responders in the 0.1-3.0 mg/kg groups had among the lowest normalized peripheral clonal expansion, especially among CD8+ T cells. Low levels of normalized T-cell clonal expansion were also shown by some nonresponding patients.

The chain is assembled from TRBV18 and TRBJ1-1; the D gene cannot be resolved reliably. The material was CD4+ or CD8+ T cells sorted from blood, obtained in a trial of the OX40 agonist ivuxolimab. The clonotype originates from an adult with an advanced solid tumor such as melanoma, head and neck, liver or kidney cancer. The base sequence is TGTGCCAGCTCATCCCTCTCTGAAGCTTTCTTT. It specifies CASSSLSEAFF.